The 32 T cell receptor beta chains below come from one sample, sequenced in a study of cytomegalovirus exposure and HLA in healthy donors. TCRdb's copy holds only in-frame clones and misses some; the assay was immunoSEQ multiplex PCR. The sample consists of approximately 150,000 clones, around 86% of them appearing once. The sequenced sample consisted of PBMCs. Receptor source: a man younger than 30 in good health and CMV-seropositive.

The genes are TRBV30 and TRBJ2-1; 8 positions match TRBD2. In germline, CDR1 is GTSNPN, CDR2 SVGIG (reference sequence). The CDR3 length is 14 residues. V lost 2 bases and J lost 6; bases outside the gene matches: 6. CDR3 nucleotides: TGTGCCTGGAGTACCGGGGGGGCCACCAATGAGCAGTTCTTC. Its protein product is CAWSTGGATNEQFF.

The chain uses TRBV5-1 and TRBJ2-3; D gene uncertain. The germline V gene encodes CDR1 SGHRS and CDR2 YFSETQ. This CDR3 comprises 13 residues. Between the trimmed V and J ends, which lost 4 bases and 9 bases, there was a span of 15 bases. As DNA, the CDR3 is TGCGCCAGCAGCCCCCTTGCCCCGGAGACGCAGTATTTT. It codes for CASSPLAPETQYF.

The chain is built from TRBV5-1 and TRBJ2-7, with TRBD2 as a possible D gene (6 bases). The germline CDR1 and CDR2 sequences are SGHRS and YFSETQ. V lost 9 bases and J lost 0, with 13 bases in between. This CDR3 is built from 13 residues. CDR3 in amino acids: CATYEGGSYEQYF. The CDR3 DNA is TGCGCCACTTATGAGGGAGGCTCCTACGAGCAGTACTTC.

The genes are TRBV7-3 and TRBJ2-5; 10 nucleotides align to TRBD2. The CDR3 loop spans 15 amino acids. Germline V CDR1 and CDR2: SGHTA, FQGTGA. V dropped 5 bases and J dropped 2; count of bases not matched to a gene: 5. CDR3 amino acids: CASSPGLAVQETQYF. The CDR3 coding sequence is TGTGCCAGCAGCCCCGGACTAGCGGTTCAAGAGACCCAGTACTTC.

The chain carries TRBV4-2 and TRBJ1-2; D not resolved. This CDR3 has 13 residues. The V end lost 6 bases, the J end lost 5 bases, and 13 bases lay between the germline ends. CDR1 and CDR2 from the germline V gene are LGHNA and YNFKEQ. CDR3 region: CASRHLPRYGYTF. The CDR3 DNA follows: TGTGCCAGCAGGCACCTACCACGATATGGCTACACCTTC.

This CDR3 reads CASSSWGGSEDTQYF. The CDR3 DNA reads as TGTGCCAGCAGCTCCTGGGGGGGGTCGGAAGATACGCAGTATTTT. The V call is TRBV7-2, the J call TRBJ2-3; TRBD2 aligns across 7 bases. CDR1 and CDR2 (germline): SGHTA, FQGNSA. CDR3 size: 15 residues. With V trimmed by 4 bases and J by 5 bases, 9 bases remained unmatched. The full variable domain, with the rest looked up from reference TRBV7-2 and TRBJ2-3, is GAGVSQSPSNKVTEKGKDVELRCDPISGHTALYWYRQSLGQGLEFLIYFQGNSAPDKSGLPSDRFSAERTGGSVSTLTIQRTQQEDSAVYLCASSSWGGSEDTQYFGPGTRLTVL.

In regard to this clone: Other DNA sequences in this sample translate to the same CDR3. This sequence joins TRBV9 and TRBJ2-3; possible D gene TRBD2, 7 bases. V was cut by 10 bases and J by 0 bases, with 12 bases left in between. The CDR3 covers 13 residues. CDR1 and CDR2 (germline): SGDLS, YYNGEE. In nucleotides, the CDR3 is TGTGCCTCTAGGGGGGGAAGCACAGATACGCAGTATTTT. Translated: CASRGGSTDTQYF.

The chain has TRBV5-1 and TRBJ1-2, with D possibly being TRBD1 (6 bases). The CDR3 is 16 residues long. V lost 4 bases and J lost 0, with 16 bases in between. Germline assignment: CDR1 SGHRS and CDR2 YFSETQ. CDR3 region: CASSKDSRQTNYGYTF. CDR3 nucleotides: TGCGCCAGCAGCAAGGACAGTAGACAGACTAACTATGGCTACACCTTC.

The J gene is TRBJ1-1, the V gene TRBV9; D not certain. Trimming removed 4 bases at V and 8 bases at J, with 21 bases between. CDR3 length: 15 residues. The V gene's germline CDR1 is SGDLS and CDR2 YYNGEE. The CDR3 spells CASSPSTGVTTEAFF. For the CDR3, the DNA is TGTGCCAGCAGCCCCTCAACTGGGGTGACTACCGAAGCTTTCTTT.

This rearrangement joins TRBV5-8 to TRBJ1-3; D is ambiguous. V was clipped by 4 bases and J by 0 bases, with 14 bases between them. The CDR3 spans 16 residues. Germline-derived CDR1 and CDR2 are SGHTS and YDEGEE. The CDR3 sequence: CASSHLDRYSGNTIYF. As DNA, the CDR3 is TGTGCCAGCAGCCACCTCGATCGGTACTCTGGAAACACCATATATTTT.

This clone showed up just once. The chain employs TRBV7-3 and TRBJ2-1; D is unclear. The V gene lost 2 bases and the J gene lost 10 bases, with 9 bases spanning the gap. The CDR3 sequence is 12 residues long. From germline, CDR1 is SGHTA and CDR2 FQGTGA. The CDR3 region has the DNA TGTGCCAGCAGCTTAGGGTTGGGCGAGCAGTTCTTC. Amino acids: CASSLGLGEQFF. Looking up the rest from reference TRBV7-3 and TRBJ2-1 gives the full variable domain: GAGVSQTPSNKVTEKGKYVELRCDPISGHTALYWYRQSLGQGPEFLIYFQGTGAADDSGLPNDRFFAVRPEGSVSTLKIQRTERGDSAVYLCASSLGLGEQFFGPGTRLTVL.

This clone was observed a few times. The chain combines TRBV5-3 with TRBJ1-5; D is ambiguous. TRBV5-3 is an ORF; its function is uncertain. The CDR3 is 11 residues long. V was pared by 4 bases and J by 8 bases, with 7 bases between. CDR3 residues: CARSLCEPQHF. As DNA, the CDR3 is TGTGCCAGAAGCCTCTGTGAGCCCCAGCATTTT.

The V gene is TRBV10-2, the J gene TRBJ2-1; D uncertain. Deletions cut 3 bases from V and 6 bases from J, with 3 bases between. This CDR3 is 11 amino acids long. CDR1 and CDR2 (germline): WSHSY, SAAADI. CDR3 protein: CASSELNEQFF. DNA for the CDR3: TGCGCCAGCAGTGAACTCAATGAGCAGTTCTTC.

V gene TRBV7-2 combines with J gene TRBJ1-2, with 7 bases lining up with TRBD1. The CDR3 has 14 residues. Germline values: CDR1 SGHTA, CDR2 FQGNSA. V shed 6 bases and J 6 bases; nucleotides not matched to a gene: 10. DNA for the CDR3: TGTGCCAGCAGGACAGGGATACAAATTAATGGCTACACCTTC. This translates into CASRTGIQINGYTF.

This CDR3 reads CASSYPGLAVYEQYF. The CDR3 nucleotides read TGTGCCAGCAGTTACCCGGGACTAGCGGTCTACGAGCAGTACTTC. The V and J genes are TRBV6-7 and TRBJ2-7; 11 bases agree with TRBD2. TRBV6-7 falls under the ORF class, with uncertain function. The CDR3 consists of 15 residues. Trimming cost V 2 bases and J 3 bases; bases outside gene matches: 3.

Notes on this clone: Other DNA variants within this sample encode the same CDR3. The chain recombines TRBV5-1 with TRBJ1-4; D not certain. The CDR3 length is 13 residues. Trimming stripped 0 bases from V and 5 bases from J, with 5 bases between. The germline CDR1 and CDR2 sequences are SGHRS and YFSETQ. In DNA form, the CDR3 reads TGCGCCAGCAGCTTGGGGCAGAATGAAAAACTGTTTTTT. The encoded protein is CASSLGQNEKLFF.

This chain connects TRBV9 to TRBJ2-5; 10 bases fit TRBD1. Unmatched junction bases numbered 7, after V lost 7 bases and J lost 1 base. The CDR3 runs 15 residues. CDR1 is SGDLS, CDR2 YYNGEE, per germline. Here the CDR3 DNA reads TGTGCCAGCCCCAGGGACAGGGGAACCCAAGAGACCCAGTACTTC. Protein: CASPRDRGTQETQYF.

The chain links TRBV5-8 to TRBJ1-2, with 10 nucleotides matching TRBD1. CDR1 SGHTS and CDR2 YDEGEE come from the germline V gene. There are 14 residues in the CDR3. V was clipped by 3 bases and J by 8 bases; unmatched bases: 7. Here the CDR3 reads CASSSAGTGDGYTF. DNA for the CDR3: TGTGCCAGCAGCTCGGCCGGGACAGGGGACGGCTACACCTTC. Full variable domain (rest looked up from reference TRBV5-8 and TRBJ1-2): EAGVTQSPTHLIKTRGQQATLRCSPISGHTSVYWYQQALGLGLQFLLWYDEGEERNRGNFPPRFSGRQFPNYSSELNVNALELEDSALYLCASSSAGTGDGYTFGSGTRLTVV.

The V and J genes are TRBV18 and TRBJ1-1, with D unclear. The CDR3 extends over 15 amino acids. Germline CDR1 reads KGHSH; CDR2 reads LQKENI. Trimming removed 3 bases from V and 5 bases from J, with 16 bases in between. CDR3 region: CASSPNPRVDTEAFF. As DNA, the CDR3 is TGTGCCAGCTCACCTAACCCGAGGGTGGATACTGAAGCTTTCTTT. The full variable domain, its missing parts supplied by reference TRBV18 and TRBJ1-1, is NAGVMQNPRHLVRRRGQEARLRCSPMKGHSHVYWYRQLPEEGLKFMVYLQKENIIDESGMPKERFSAEFPKEGPSILRIQQVVRGDSAAYFCASSPNPRVDTEAFFGQGTRLTVV.

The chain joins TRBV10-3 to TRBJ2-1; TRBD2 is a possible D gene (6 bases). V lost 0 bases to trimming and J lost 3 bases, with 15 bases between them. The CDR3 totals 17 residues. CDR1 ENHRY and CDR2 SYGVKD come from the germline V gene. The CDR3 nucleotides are TGTGCCATCAGTGAGTCGGGGTTGGGACTGGTCTACAATGAGCAGTTCTTC. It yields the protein CAISESGLGLVYNEQFF.

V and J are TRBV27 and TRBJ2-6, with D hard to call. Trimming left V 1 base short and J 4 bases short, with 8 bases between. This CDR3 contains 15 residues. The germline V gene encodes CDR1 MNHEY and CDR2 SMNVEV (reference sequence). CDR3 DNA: TGTGCCAGCAGTTTATTCGTAGCCGGGGCCAACGTCCTGACTTTC. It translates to CASSLFVAGANVLTF.

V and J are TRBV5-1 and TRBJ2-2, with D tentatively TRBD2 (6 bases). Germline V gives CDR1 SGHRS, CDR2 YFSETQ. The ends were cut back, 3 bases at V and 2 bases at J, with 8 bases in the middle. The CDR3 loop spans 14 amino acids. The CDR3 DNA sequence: TGCGCCAGCAGCTCGGGACTTAACACCGGGGAGCTGTTTTTT. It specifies CASSSGLNTGELFF.

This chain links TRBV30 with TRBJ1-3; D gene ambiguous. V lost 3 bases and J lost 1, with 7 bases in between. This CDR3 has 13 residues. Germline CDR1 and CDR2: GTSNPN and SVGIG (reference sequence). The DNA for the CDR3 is TGTGCCTGGAGCCTCTTGTCTGGAAACACCATATATTTT. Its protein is CAWSLLSGNTIYF.

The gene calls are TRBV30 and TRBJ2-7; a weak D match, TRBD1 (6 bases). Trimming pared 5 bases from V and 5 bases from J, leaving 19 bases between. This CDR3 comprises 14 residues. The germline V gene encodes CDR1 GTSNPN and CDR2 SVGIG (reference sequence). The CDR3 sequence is CAWQRDFTGHEQYF. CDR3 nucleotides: TGTGCCTGGCAACGGGATTTTACAGGGCACGAGCAGTACTTC.

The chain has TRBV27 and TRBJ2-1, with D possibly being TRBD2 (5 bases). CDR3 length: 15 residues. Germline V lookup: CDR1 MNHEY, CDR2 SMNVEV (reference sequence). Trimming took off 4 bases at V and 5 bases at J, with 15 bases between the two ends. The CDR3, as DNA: TGTGCCAGCAGTTGGACTGCCGATAGTAACAATGAGCAGTTCTTC. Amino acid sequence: CASSWTADSNNEQFF.

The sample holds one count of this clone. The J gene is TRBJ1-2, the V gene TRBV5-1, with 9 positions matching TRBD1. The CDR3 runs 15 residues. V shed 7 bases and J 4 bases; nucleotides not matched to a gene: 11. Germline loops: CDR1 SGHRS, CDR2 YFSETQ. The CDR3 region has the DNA TGCGCCAGCTCCGCCGGGACAGGGAAAATCTATGGCTACACCTTC. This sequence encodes CASSAGTGKIYGYTF.

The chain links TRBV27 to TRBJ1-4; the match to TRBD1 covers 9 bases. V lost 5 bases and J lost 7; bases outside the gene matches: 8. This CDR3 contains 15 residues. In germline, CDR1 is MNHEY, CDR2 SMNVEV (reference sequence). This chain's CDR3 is CASSADRGLSEKLFF. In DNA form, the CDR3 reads TGTGCCAGCAGTGCCGACAGGGGGTTGAGTGAAAAACTGTTTTTT.

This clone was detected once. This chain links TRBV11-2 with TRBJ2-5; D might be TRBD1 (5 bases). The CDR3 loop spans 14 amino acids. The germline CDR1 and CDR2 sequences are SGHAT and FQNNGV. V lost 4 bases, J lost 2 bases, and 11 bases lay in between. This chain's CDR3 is CASSSITGQETQYF. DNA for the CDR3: TGTGCCAGCAGCTCAATAACAGGACAAGAGACCCAGTACTTC.

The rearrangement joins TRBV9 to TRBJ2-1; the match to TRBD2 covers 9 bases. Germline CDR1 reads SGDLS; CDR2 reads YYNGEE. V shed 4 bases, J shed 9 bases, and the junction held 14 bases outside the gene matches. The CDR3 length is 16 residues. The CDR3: CASSPSSGELVGEQFF. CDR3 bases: TGTGCCAGCAGCCCCTCTAGCGGGGAGCTGGTAGGTGAGCAGTTCTTC.

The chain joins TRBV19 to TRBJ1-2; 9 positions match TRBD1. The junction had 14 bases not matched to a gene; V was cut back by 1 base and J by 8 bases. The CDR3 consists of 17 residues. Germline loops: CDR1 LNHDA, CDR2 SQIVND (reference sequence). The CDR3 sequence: CASSIGTTGTGMSGYTF. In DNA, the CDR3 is TGTGCCAGTAGTATAGGGACAACCGGGACAGGGATGAGCGGCTACACCTTC.

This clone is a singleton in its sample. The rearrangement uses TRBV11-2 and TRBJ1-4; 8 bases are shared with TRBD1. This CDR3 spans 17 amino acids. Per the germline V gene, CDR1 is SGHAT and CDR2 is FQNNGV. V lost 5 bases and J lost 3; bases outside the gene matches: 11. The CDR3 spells CASSVLGQGVANEKLFF. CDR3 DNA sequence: TGTGCCAGCAGCGTTCTTGGACAGGGAGTGGCTAATGAAAAACTGTTTTTT.

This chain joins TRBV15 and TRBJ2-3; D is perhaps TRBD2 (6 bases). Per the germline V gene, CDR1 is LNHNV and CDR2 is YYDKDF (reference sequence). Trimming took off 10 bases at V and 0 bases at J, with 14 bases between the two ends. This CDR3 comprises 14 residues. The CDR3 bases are TGTGCCATCCAGGAGGGGATTAGCACAGATACGCAGTATTTT. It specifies CAIQEGISTDTQYF.